Given below is one T cell receptor beta chain in context. Antigen unknown. The entry originates in a study of Tregs in tolerant kidney transplant recipients. Using immunoSEQ multiplex PCR, the repertoire was profiled, and TCRdb retains in-frame clones only, with some absent. Among tens of thousands of clones listed, roughly 98% were seen once. The germline V gene encodes CDR1 SNHLY and CDR2 FYNNEI. The CDR3 covers 13 residues. V was clipped by 2 bases and J by 4 bases, with 8 bases between them. Overall study findings and caveats: Donor-specific Treg expansion exceeded global Treg expansion in tolerant patients, suggesting antigen drive. Nucleotide sequences could not be compared across some patients' samples due to primer changes.

The sequences come from CD4+ T cells from blood, collected before the transplant. The clonotype originates from a human donor who received a combined kidney and bone marrow transplant. The chain is built from TRBV2 and TRBJ1-2; no definite D call. This CDR3 reads CASSEPGIYGYTF. The CDR3 DNA is TGTGCCAGCAGTGAACCCGGGATCTATGGCTACACCTTC.